This T cell receptor beta chain comes out of a study of blood T cell repertoires in COVID-19. Study as a whole: Donors in the United States, Italy and Spain gave samples during acute or convalescent COVID-19. T cells, B-cell-depleted T cells, or PBMCs supplied cDNA or gDNA.

Per the original data handling: Amplifying reference gene primers gave estimates of nucleated cell counts. Generated by immunoSEQ multiplex PCR, the TCRdb table keeps only in-frame clones and is missing some. V, J and clone size reflect that table, while D and trimming were determined from the DNA. The sample lists a few hundred thousand clones, about 91% seen once, with 1.2% to 1.5% in the top ten. Looked up from germline, CDR1 is SGHTS and CDR2 is YDEGEE. The CDR3 is 16 residues long. V lost 4 bases, J lost 3 bases, and 9 bases stayed unmatched. This TCR was sampled from an older man with acute or convalescent COVID-19. Sequencing used peripheral blood. This chain connects TRBV5-8 to TRBJ2-3; 9 bases are shared with TRBD1. CDR3 loop: CASSPRTGVLTDTQYF. The CDR3 DNA reads TGTGCCAGCAGCCCCCGGACAGGGGTTTTAACAGATACGCAGTATTTT.